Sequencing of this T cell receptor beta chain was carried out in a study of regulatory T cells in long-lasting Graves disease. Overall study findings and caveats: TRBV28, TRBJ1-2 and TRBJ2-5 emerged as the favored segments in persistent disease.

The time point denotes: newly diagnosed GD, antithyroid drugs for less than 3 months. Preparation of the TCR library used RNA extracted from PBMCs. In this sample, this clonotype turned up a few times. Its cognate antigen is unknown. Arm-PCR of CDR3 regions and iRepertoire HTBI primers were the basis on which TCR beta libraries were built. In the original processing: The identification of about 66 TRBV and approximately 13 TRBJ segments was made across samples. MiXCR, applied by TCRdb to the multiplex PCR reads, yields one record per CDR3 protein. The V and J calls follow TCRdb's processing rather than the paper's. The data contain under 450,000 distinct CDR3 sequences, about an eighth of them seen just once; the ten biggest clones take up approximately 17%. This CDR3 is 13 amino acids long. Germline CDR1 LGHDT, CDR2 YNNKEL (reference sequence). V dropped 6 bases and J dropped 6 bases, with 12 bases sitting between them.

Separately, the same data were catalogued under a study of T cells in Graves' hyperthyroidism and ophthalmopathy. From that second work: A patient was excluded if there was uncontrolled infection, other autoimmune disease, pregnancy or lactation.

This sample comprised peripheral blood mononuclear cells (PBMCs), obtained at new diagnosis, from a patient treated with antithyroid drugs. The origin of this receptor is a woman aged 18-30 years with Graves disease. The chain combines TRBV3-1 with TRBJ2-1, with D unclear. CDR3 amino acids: CASRSENSNEQFF. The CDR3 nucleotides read TGTGCCAGCAGAAGCGAAAATAGCAATGAGCAGTTCTTC.